This TCR beta chain derives from a study of T cell responses to AZD1222 COVID-19 vaccine. Study summary: It was second doses at about 4 or about 12 weeks that were pooled.

The assay was immunoSEQ multiplex PCR, and TCRdb's table has in-frame clones only and misses some. Among some 71,000 clones listed, 84% were seen once. Study results and limitations: White British donors predominated, females outnumbered males, and clonal diversity was possibly underestimated. Unmutated regions of variants are reportedly targeted by nearly half of spike-specific TCRs.

Trimming pared 1 base from V and 10 bases from J, leaving 15 bases between. This CDR3 is built from 14 residues. The germline CDR1 and CDR2 sequences are SGHRS and YFSETQ. This clone was seen just once. Its antigen is unknown. The TCR was taken from an adult in good health. The chain recombines TRBV5-1 with TRBJ1-5; D is unclear. The specimen comprised peripheral blood, sampled on day 0 of AZD1222 vaccination. In DNA form, the CDR3 reads TGCGCCAGCAGCTTGACAGCCCCGACTGATCCCCAGCATTTT. This translates into CASSLTAPTDPQHF.